Sequencing of this T cell receptor (beta chain) was carried out in a study of T cell changes during pregnancy in multiple sclerosis (dated by TCRdb to the late 2010s). Concerning the study at large: The study looked at changes in the T cell repertoire across pregnancy in women with multiple sclerosis.

Preparation of the library involved the immunoSEQ multiplex PCR assay. TCRdb took this table from immuneACCESS and kept in-frame rearrangements with V and J called. Such tables lack part of the clones; where checked against another copy, unresolved V genes explain under half of the gap, and the rest is unexplained. Recorded for this sample are 40,000 to 50,000 clones; about 90% of them occurred a single time. About 9.4% of the sample is taken by the ten largest. Notes on this clone: Its specific antigen is unknown. Base quality data are lacking; no much larger clone is found one base away.

Inclusive of the bounding cysteine and phenylalanine, the CDR3 is 12 residues long. The retained sequence is limited to the CDR3, 36 bases, with the frame set at the first base. The CDR1 and CDR2 encoded by the germline V gene (reference sequence) are SEHNR and FQNEAQ. V sheds 7 bases and J sheds 3 bases, leaving 10 bases between their ends. Sample: CD8+ T cells from peripheral blood mononuclear cells, taken after pregnancy. The chain was built from TRBV7-9 and TRBJ2-7, and the D gene may be TRBD2, 5 bases matching. The sequence came from a female donor with multiple sclerosis, enrolled in a pregnancy study. This receptor carries the CDR3 CASIRENYEQYF. The DNA sequence is given as TGTGCCAGCATCCGGGAAAACTACGAGCAGTACTTC.